This T cell receptor (beta chain) was recovered during a study of preoperative IRX-2 immunotherapy in early breast cancer. Deletions cut 4 bases from V and 3 bases from J, with 13 bases between. CDR3 size: 14 residues. The V gene's germline CDR1 is SGHRS and CDR2 YFSETQ. Treatment given: preoperative locoregional IRX-2 cytokine immunotherapy. Patients received preoperative, locoregional IRX-2 cytokine immunotherapy in a phase Ib study. Produced via immunoSEQ multiplex PCR; TCRdb's table is partial and in-frame only. The sample holds approximately 31,000 clones, under 90% seen once. This receptor was identified in a human donor with breast cancer. The sample in question was tumor tissue, obtained after IRX-2 immunotherapy. The chain employs TRBV5-1 and TRBJ1-2, with D perhaps TRBD1 (5 bases). The CDR3 DNA is TGCGCCAGCAGCCCTGGGGGAATTGACTATGGCTACACCTTC. This codes for CASSPGGIDYGYTF.